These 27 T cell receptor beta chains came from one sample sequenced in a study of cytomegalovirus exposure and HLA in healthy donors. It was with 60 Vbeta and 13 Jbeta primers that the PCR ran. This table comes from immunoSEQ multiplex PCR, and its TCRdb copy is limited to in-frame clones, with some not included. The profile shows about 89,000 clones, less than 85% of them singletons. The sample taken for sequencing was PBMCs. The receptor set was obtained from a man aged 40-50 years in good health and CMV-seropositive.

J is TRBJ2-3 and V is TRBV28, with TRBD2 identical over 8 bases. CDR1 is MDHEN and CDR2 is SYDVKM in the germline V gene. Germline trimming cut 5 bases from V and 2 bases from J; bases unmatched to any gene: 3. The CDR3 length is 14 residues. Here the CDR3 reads CASSGLAPTDTQYF. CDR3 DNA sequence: TGTGCCAGCAGTGGACTAGCCCCCACAGATACGCAGTATTTT.

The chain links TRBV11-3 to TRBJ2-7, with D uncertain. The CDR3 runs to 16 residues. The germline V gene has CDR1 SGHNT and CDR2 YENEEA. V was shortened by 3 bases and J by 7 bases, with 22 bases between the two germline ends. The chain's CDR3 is CASSFRTVGPFGEQYF. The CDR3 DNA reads TGTGCCAGCAGCTTTCGTACAGTTGGGCCCTTTGGGGAGCAGTACTTC.

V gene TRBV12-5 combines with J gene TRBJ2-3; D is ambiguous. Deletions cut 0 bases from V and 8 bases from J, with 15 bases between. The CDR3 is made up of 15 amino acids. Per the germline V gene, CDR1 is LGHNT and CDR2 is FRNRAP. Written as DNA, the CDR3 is TGTGCTAGTGGTTTGGTACCGGCAGGTGAAGGTACGCAGTATTTT. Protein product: CASGLVPAGEGTQYF.

The CDR3 DNA reads as TGTGCCAGTCTCGGGGGGGCCACCCAAGAGACCCAGTACTTC. It specifies CASLGGATQETQYF. The J gene is TRBJ2-5, the V gene TRBV7-9; TRBD2 matches at 8 bases. This CDR3 contains 14 residues. V gave up 9 bases and J gave up 1 base; unmatched junction bases: 7. Germline assignment: CDR1 SEHNR and CDR2 FQNEAQ (reference sequence).

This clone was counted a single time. DNA for the CDR3: TGTGCCAGCAGCTTGATGGTTAGCTACGAGCAGTACTTC. This gives the protein CASSLMVSYEQYF. The chain has TRBV7-6 and TRBJ2-7; D ambiguous. Trimming stripped 3 bases from V and 3 bases from J, with 9 bases between. The germline CDR1 and CDR2 sequences are SGHVS and FNYEAQ. The CDR3 length is 13 residues.

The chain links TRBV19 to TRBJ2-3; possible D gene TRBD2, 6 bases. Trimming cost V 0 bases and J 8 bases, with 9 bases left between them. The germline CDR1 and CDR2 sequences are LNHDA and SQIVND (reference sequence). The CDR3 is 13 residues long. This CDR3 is CASSIERGSTQYF. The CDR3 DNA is TGTGCCAGTAGTATAGAACGGGGGAGTACGCAGTATTTT.

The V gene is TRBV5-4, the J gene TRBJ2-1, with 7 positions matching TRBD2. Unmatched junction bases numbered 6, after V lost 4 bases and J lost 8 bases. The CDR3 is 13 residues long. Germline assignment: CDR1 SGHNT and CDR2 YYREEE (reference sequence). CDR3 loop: CASSTGLVDEQFF. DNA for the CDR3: TGTGCCAGCAGCACTGGACTAGTGGATGAGCAGTTCTTC.

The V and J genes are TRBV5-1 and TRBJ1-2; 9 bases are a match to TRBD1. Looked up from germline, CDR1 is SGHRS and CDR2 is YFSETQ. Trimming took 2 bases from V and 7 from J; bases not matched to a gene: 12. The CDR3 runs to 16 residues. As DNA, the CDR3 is TGCGCCAGCAGCTTCTTATGGACAGGGGAAGGGAGTGGCTACACCTTC. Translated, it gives CASSFLWTGEGSGYTF.

CDR3 nucleotides: TGTGCCAGCAGCCCAACGGCCGGGACTAGCCTCTACGAGCAGTACTTC. This translates into CASSPTAGTSLYEQYF. The V call is TRBV5-4, the J call TRBJ2-7, with 9 bases matching TRBD2. CDR3 length: 16 residues. Trimming cost V 4 bases and J 3 bases; bases outside gene matches: 11. Germline CDR1 is SGHNT and CDR2 is YYREEE (reference sequence).

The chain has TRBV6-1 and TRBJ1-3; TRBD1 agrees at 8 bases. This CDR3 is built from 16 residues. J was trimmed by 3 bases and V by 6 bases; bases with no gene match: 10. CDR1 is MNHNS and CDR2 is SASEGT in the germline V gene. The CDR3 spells CASRELTGGSGNTIYF. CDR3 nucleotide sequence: TGTGCCAGCAGGGAATTAACAGGGGGTAGTGGAAACACCATATATTTT.

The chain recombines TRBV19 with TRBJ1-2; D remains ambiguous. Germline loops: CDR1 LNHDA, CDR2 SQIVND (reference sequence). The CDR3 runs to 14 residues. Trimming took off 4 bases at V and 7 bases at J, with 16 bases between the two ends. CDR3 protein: CASSTGWTGSGYTF. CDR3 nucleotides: TGTGCCAGTAGTACCGGGTGGACCGGGAGTGGCTACACCTTC.

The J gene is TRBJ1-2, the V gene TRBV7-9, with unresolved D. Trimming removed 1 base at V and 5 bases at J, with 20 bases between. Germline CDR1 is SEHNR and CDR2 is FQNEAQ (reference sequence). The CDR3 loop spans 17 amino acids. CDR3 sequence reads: CASSLGGVERARYGYTF. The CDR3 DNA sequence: TGTGCCAGCAGCTTAGGAGGTGTTGAGAGGGCTCGGTATGGCTACACCTTC. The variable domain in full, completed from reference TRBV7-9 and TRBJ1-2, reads DTGVSQNPRHKITKRGQNVTFRCDPISEHNRLYWYRQTLGQGPEFLTYFQNEAQLEKSRLLSDRFSAERPKGSFSTLEIQRTEQGDSAMYLCASSLGGVERARYGYTFGSGTRLTVV.

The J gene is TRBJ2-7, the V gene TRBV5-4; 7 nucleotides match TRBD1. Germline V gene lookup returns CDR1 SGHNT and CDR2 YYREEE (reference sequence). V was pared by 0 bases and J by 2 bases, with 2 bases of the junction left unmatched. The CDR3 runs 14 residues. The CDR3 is CASSLDRGPYEQYF. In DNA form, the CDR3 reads TGTGCCAGCAGCTTGGACAGGGGCCCCTACGAGCAGTACTTC.

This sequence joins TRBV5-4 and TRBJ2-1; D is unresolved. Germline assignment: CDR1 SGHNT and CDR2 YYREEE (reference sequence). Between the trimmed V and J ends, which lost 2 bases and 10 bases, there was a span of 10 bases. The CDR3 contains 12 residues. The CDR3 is CASSFTGGEQFF. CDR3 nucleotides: TGTGCCAGCAGCTTTACCGGCGGCGAGCAGTTCTTC.

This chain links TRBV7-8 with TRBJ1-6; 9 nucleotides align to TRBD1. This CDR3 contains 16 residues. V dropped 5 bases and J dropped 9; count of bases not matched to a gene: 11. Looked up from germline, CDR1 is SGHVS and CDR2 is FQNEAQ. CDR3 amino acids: CASSVEGQGRGSPLHF. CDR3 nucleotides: TGTGCCAGCAGCGTAGAGGGACAGGGACGAGGTTCACCCCTCCACTTT. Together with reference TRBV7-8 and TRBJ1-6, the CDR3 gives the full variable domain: GAGVSQSPRYKVAKRGQDVALRCDPISGHVSLFWYQQALGQGPEFLTYFQNEAQLDKSGLPSDRFFAERPEGSVSTLKIQRTQQEDSAVYLCASSVEGQGRGSPLHFGNGTRLTVT.

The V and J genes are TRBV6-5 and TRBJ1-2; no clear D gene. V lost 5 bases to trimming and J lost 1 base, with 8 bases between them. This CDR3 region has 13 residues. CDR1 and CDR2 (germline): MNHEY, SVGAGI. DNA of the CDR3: TGTGCCAGCAGTGAACGGTTTAACTATGGCTACACCTTC. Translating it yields CASSERFNYGYTF.

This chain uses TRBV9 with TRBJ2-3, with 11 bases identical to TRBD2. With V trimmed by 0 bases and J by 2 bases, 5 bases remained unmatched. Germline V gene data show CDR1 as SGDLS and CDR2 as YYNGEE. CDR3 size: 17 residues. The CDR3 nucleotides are TGTGCCAGCAGCGTAGAGGCTAGCGGGGGGACCACAGATACGCAGTATTTT. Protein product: CASSVEASGGTTDTQYF.

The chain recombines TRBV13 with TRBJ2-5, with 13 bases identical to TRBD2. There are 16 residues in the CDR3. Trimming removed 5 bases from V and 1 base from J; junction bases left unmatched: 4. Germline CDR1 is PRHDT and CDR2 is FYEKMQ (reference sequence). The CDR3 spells CASSQGLAGIQETQYF. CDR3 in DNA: TGTGCCAGCAGCCAGGGACTAGCGGGAATCCAAGAGACCCAGTACTTC.

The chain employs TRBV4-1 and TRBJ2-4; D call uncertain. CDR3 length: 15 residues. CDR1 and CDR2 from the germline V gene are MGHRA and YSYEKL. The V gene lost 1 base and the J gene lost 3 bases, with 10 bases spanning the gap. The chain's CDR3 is CASSQGQANKNIQYF. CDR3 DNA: TGCGCCAGCAGCCAAGGGCAGGCCAACAAAAACATTCAGTACTTC.

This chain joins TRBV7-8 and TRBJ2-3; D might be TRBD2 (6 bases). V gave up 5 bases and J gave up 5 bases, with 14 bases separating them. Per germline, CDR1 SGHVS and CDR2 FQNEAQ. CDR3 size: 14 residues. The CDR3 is CASSPTTRLDTQYF. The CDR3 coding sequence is TGTGCCAGCAGCCCGACGACTAGGTTAGATACGCAGTATTTT.

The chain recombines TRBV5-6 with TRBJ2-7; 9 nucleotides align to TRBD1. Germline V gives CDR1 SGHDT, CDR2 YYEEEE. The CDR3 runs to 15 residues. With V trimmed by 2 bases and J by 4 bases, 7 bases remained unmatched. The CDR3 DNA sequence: TGTGCCAGCAGCTTTTGGGACAGGGTGGGTTACGAGCAGTACTTC. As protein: CASSFWDRVGYEQYF.

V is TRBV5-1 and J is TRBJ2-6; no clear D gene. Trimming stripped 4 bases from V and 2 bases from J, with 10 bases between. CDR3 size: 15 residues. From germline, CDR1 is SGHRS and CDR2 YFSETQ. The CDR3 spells CASSRTTTGANVLTF. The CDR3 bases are TGCGCCAGCAGCAGAACCACAACTGGGGCCAACGTCCTGACTTTC.

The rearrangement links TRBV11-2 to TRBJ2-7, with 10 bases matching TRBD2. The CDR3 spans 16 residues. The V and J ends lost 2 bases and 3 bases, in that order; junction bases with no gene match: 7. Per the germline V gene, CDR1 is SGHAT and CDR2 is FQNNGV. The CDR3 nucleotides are TGTGCCAGCAGCTTAAGGGCGGCTAGCGGGAGCTACGAGCAGTACTTC. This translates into CASSLRAASGSYEQYF.

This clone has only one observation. The CDR3 sequence: CASASDRTTDTQYF. CDR3 in DNA: TGTGCCAGCGCTTCAGACAGGACCACAGATACGCAGTATTTT. The genes are TRBV9 and TRBJ2-3; TRBD1 is a possible D gene (6 bases). The germline V gene encodes CDR1 SGDLS and CDR2 YYNGEE. Trimming took off 7 bases at V and 2 bases at J, with 14 bases between the two ends. CDR3 size: 14 residues.

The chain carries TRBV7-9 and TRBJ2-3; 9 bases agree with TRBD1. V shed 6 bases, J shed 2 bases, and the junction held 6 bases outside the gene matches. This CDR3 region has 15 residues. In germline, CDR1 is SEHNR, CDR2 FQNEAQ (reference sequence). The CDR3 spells CASRHGTGSTDTQYF. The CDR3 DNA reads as TGTGCCAGCAGACATGGGACAGGGTCCACAGATACGCAGTATTTT.

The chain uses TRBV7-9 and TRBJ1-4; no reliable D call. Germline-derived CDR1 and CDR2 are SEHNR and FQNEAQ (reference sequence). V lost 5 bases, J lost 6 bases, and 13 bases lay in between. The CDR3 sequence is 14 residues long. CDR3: CASSLSGSDEKLFF. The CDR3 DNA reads TGTGCCAGCAGCCTGAGCGGGTCTGATGAAAAACTGTTTTTT.

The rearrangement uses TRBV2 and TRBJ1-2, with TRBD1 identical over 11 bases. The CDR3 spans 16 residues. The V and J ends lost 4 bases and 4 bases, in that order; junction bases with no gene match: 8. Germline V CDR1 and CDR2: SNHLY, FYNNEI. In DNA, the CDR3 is TGTGCCAGCAGTGCCCGGGACAGGGGGTTTAGCTATGGCTACACCTTC. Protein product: CASSARDRGFSYGYTF.